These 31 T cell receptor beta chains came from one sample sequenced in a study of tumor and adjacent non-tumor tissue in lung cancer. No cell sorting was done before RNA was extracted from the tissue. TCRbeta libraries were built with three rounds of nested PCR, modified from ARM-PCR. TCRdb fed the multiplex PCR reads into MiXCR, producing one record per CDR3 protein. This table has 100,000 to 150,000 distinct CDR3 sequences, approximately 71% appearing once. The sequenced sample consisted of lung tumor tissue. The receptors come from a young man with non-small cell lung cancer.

CDR3 residues: CSDLQHEQGYYEQYF. DNA of the CDR3: TGCAGTGATCTACAACATGAGCAGGGGTACTACGAGCAGTACTTC. This chain connects TRBV20-1 to TRBJ2-7; possible D gene TRBD1, 6 bases. Germline-derived CDR1 and CDR2 are DFQATT and SNEGSKA (reference sequence). The CDR3 spans 15 residues. The V and J ends lost 7 bases and 3 bases respectively, with 22 bases between them.

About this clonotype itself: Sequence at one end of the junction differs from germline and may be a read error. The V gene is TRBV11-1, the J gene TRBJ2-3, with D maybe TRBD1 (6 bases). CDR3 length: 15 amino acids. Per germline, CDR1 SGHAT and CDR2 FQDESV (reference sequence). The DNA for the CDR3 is TGTGCCAGCAACTTAGTCTCAGGGGACCAAGATACGCACTATTTT. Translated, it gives CASNLVSGDQDTHYF. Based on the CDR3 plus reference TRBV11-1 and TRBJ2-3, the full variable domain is EAEVAQSPRYKITEKSQAVAFWCDPISGHATLYWYRQILGQGPELLVQFQDESVVDDSQLPKDRFSAERLKGVDSTLKIQPAELGDSAMYLCASNLVSGDQDTHYFGPGTRLTVL.

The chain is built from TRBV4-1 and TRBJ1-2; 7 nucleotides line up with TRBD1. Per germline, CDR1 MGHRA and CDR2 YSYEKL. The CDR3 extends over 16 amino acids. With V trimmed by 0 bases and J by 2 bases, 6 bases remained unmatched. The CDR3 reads CASSQDPYRGNYGYTF. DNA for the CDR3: TGCGCCAGCAGCCAAGATCCATACAGGGGAAACTATGGCTACACCTTC.

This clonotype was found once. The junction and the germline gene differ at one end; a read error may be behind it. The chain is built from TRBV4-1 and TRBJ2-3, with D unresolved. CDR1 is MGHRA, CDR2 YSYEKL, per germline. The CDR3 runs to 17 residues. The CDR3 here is CDSSQETKLSRADTQNF. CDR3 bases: TGCGACAGCAGCCAAGAAACCAAGTTGAGTAGGGCAGATACGCAGAATTTT.

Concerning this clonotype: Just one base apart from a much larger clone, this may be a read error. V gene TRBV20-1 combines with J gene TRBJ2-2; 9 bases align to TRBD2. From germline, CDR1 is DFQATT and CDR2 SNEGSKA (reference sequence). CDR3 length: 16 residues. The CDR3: CSARDALAGDTRELFF. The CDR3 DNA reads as TGCAGTGCTAGAGATGCTTTAGCGGGGGACACCAGGGAGCTGTTTTTT.

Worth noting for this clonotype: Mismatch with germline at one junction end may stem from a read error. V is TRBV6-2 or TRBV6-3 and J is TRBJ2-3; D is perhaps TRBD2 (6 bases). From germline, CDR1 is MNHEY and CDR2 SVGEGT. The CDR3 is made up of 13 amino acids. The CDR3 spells CASSNSGPDTQFF. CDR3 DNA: TGTGCCAGCAGCAATAGCGGTCCCGACACGCAGTTTTTT.

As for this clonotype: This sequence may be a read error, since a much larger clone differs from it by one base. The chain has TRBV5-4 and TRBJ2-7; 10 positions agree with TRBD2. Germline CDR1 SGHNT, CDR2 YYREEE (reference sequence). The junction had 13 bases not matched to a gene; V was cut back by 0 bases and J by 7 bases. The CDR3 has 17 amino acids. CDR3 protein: CASSLAPLAGTQGEQYF. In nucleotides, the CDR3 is TGTGCCAGCAGCTTGGCCCCACTAGCGGGGACCCAAGGGGAGCAGTACTTC.

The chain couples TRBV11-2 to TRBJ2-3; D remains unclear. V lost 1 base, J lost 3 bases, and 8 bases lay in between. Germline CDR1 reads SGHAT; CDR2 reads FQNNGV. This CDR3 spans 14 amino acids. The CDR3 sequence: CASSLAGETDTQYF. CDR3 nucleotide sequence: TGTGCCAGCAGCTTAGCGGGTGAAACAGATACGCAGTATTTT.

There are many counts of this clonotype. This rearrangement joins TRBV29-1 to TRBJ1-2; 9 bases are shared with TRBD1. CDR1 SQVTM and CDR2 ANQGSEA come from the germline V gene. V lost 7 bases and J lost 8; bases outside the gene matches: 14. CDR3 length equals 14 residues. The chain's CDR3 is CSAPDRGELWGYTF. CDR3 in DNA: TGCAGCGCTCCCGACAGGGGGGAATTATGGGGCTACACCTTC.

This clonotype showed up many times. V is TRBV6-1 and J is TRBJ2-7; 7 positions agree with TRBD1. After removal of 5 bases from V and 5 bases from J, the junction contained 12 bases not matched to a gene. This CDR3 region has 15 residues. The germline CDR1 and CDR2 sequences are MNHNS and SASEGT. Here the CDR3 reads CASSLSTGIQDEQYF. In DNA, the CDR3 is TGTGCCAGCAGTCTCTCGACAGGGATCCAAGACGAGCAGTACTTC.

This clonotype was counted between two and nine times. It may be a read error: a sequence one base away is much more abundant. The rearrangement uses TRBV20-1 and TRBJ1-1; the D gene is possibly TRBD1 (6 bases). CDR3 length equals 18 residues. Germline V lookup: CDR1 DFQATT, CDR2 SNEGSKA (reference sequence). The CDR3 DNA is TGCAGTGCTATACCCATCCCGGGACAAAGGGGAGTGAACATTGAAGCTTTCTTT. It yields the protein CSAIPIPGQRGVNIEAFF.

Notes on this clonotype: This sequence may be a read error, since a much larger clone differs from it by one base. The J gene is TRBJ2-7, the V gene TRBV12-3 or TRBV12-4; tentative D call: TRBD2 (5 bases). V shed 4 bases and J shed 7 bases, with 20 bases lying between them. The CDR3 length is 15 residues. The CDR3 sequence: CASSWFPGLAGEQYF. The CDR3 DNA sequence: TGTGCCAGCAGTTGGTTCCCTGGACTTGCCGGGGAGCAGTACTTC.

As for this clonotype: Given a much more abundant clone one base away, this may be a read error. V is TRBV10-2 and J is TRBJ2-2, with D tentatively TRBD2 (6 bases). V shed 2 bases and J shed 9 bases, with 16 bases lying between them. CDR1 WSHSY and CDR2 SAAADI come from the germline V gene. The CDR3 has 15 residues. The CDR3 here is CASSERETLSWELFF. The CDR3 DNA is TGCGCCAGCAGTGAGCGGGAGACATTGTCCTGGGAGCTGTTTTTT.

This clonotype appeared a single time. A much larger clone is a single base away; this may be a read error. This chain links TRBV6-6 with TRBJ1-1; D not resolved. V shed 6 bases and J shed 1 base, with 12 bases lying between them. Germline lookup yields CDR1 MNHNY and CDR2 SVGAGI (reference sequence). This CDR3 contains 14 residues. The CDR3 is CASRLHPQNTEAFF. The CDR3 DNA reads TGTGCCAGCAGACTTCACCCTCAGAACACTGAAGCTTTCTTT.

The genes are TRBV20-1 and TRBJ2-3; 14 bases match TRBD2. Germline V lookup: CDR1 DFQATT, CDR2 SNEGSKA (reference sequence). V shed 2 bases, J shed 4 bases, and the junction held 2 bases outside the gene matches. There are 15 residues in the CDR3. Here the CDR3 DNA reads TGCAGTGCTAGAAGACTAGCGGGGGGGGCAGATACGCAGTATTTT. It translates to CSARRLAGGADTQYF.

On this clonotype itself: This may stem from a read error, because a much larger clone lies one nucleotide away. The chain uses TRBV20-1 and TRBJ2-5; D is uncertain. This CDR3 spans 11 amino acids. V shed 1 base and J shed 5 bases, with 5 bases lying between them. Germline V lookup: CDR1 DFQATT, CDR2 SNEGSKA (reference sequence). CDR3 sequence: CSARAVETQYF. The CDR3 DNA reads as TGCAGTGCTAGAGCGGTGGAGACCCAGTACTTC.

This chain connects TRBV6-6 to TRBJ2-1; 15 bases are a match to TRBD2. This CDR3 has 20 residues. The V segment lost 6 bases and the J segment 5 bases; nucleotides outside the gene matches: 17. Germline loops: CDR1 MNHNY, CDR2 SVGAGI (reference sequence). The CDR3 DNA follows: TGTGCCAGCAGCTACGGGGGACAAGGACTAGCGGGAGGGTGTGACAATGAGCAGTTCTTC. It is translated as CASSYGGQGLAGGCDNEQFF.

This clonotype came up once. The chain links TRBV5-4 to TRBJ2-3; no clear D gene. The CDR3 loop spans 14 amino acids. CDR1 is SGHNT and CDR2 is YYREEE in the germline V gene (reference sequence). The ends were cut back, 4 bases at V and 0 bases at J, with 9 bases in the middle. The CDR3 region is CASSEGLSTDTQYF. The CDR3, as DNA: TGTGCCAGCAGCGAAGGGCTGAGCACAGATACGCAGTATTTT.

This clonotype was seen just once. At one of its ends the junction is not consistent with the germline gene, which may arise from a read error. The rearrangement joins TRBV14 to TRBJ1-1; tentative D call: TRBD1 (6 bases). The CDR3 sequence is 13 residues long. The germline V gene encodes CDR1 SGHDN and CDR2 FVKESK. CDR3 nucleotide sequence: TGTGCCGGCAGCCTAACCCAGGGGACTGAAGCTTTCTTT. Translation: CAGSLTQGTEAFF.

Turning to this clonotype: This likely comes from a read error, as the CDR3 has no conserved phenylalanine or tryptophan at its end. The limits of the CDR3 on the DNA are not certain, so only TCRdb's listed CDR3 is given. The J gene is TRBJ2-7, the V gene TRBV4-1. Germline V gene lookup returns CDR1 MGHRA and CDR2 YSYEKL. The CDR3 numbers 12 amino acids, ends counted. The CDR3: CACSQDFAEQHY.

The CDR3: CASSLGQIGTEAFF. The CDR3 DNA is TGCGCCAGCAGCCTAGGACAGATCGGCACTGAAGCTTTCTTT. This chain uses TRBV5-1 with TRBJ1-1; D perhaps matches TRBD1 (6 bases). This CDR3 has 14 amino acids. Looked up from germline, CDR1 is SGHRS and CDR2 is YFSETQ. V lost 4 bases, J lost 4 bases, and 14 bases lay in between.

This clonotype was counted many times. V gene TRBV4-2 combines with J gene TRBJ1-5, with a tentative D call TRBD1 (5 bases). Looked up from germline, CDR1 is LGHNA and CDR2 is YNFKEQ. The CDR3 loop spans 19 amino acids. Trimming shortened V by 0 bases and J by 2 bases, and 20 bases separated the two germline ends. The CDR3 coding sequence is TGTGCCAGCAGCCAAGAATTGCAGTGGCAGGGATTCGGCAATCAGCCCCAGCATTTT. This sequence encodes CASSQELQWQGFGNQPQHF.

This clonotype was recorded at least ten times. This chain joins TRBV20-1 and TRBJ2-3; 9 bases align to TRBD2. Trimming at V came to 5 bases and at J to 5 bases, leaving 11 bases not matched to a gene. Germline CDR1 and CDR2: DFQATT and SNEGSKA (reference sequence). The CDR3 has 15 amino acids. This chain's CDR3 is CSAGALRGGLDTQYF. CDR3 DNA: TGCAGTGCTGGAGCTTTGCGGGGGGGCCTAGATACGCAGTATTTT.

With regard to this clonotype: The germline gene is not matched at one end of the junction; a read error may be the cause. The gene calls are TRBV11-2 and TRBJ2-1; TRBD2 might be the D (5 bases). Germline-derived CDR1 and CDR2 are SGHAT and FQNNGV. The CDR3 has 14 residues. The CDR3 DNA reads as TGTGCCAGTAGCCCCGGGGTCTCCTGCAATGAGCAGTTCTTC. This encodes CASSPGVSCNEQFF.

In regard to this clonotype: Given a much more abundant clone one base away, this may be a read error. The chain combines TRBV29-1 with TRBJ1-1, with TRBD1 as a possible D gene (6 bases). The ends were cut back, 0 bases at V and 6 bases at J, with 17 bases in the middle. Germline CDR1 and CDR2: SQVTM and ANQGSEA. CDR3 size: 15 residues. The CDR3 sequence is CSVEDLLAGVAEAFF. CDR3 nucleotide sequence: TGCAGCGTTGAAGATCTATTAGCAGGGGTGGCTGAAGCTTTCTTT.

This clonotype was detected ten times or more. CDR3 in DNA: TGTGCCACCGGGCGCGGCGGGTCCTACGAGCAGTACTTC. It yields the protein CATGRGGSYEQYF. The chain carries TRBV6-2 or TRBV6-3 and TRBJ2-7; TRBD2 is a possible D gene (5 bases). The CDR3 covers 13 residues. Germline CDR1 reads MNHEY; CDR2 reads SVGEGT. V was trimmed by 10 bases and J by 1 base, leaving 14 bases between them.

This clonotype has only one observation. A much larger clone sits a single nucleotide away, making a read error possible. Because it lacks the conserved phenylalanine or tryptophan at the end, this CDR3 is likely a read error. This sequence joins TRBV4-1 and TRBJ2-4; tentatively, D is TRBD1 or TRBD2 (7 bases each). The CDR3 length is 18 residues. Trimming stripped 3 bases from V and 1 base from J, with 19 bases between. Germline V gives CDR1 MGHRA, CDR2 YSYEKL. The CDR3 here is CASSHLSGRGGAKNIQYL. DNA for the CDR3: TGCGCCAGCAGCCACCTGAGTGGCAGGGGGGGGGCCAAAAACATTCAGTACCTC.

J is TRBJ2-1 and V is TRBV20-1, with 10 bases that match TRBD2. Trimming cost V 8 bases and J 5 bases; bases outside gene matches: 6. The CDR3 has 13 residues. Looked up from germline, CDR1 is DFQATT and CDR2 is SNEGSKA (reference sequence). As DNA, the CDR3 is TGCAGTACTAAAACTAGCGGGGACAATGAGCAGTTCTTC. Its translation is CSTKTSGDNEQFF.

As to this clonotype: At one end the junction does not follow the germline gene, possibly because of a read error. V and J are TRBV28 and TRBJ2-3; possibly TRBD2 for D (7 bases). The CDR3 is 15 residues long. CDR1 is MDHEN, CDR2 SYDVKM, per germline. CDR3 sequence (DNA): TGTTCCAGCAGTCCCCCGGGGGGCCGCACAGATACGCAGTATTTT. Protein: CSSSPPGGRTDTQYF.

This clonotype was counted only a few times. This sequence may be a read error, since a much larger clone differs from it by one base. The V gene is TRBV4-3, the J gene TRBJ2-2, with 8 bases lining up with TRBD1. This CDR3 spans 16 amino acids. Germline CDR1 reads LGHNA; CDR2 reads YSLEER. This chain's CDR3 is CASSQDRGQDTGALFF. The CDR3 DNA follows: TGCGCCAGCAGCCAAGACAGGGGGCAGGACACCGGGGCGCTGTTTTTT.

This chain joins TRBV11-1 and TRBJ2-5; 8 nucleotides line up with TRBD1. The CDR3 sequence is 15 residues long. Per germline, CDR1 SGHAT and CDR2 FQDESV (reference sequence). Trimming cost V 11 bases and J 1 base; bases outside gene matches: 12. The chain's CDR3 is CADSARTGLQETQYF. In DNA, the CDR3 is TGTGCCGACAGCGCGAGGACAGGGCTCCAAGAGACCCAGTACTTC.